This T cell receptor (beta chain) comes out of a study of cytomegalovirus exposure and HLA in healthy donors. There are 14 residues in the CDR3. The germline CDR1 and CDR2 sequences are SGHRS and YFSETQ. V was trimmed by 3 bases and J by 7 bases, leaving 13 bases between them. As regards this clone: Its specificity is unknown.

PCR amplification relied on 60 Vbeta primers (plus 13 Jbeta primers). Measured with immunoSEQ multiplex PCR; TCRdb has only the in-frame clones, and not every one. The profile shows roughly 93,000 clones, about 81% of them singletons. Study outcomes and limitations: CMV serostatus was the sole immune exposure information available. In a later analysis, HLA-associated beta chains showed higher expansion and lower generation probabilities than comparable chains. Per published reports, the classifier diagnosed cytomegalovirus status with high specificity and sensitivity.

This TCR came from a young man in good health and CMV-seropositive. V gene TRBV5-1 combines with J gene TRBJ1-4; tentative D call: TRBD1 (6 bases). The sequenced sample was PBMCs. CDR3 nucleotide sequence: TGCGCCAGCAGCTCGGACAGAAGCGGTGAAAAACTGTTTTTT. This translates into CASSSDRSGEKLFF.